Below are 8 T cell receptor beta chains sequenced from a single sample in a study of CD8+CD57+ T cells in acquired aplastic anemia. Genomic DNA served as template for TCR beta VDJ and CDR3 profiling. TCRdb independently ran MiXCR on the reads; one entry per CDR3 protein. Of approximately 270,000 distinct CDR3 sequences in the sample, 56% are singletons; the top ten hold less than 9.5%. Input material: sorted CD4+, CD8+, or CD8+CD57+ T cells (not recorded which) from PBMCs. Source of these receptors: a human donor with severe aplastic anemia or a healthy control (not recorded which).

On this clonotype itself: A much larger clone differs from this one at a single base, so this may be a read error. The gene calls are TRBV12-3 or TRBV12-4 and TRBJ1-3, with no clear D. The CDR3 covers 14 residues. V lost 2 bases and J 0 bases, leaving 5 bases between the germline ends. CDR3 in amino acids: CASSLQISGNTIYF. The CDR3 DNA reads TGTGCCAGCAGTTTACAAATCTCTGGAAACACCATATATTTT.

This chain joins TRBV20-1 and TRBJ2-3, with 8 bases fitting TRBD2. Germline CDR1 DFQATT, CDR2 SNEGSKA (reference sequence). The CDR3 has 13 amino acids. V shed 5 bases, J shed 11 bases, and the junction held 12 bases outside the gene matches. The CDR3 nucleotides are TGCAGTGCTCAGCGGGGGACTAACAATGAGCAGTATTTT. It yields the protein CSAQRGTNNEQYF.

This clonotype occurred a few times. This rearrangement joins TRBV7-8 to TRBJ2-7, with D uncertain. This CDR3 spans 11 amino acids. With 5 bases removed from V and 7 bases from J, the gap between germline ends came to 9 bases. CDR1 and CDR2 from the germline V gene are SGHVS and FQNEAQ. The CDR3 loop is CASSPWGEQYF. DNA for the CDR3: TGTGCCAGCAGCCCTTGGGGTGAGCAGTACTTC.

In its sample, this clonotype was seen a few times. This chain uses TRBV19 with TRBJ2-7; possibly TRBD1 for D (6 bases). This CDR3 comprises 13 residues. With 5 bases removed from V and 6 bases from J, the gap between germline ends came to 14 bases. Germline V CDR1 and CDR2: LNHDA, SQIVND (reference sequence). CDR3 loop: CASSLTGFGEQYF. The CDR3 DNA follows: TGTGCCAGTAGTTTAACAGGGTTCGGCGAGCAGTACTTC.

This chain links TRBV20-1 with TRBJ2-5; D unclear. Trimming shortened V by 6 bases and J by 7 bases, and 6 bases separated the two germline ends. Germline assignment: CDR1 DFQATT and CDR2 SNEGSKA (reference sequence). This CDR3 spans 9 amino acids. The CDR3 DNA follows: TGCAGTGCAACCGGGACCCAGTACTTC. It is translated as CSATGTQYF.

This clonotype was picked up many times. The chain uses TRBV5-1 and TRBJ2-1, with a weak D call TRBD2 (7 bases). This CDR3 is built from 16 residues. Per germline, CDR1 SGHRS and CDR2 YFSETQ. Between the trimmed V and J ends, which lost 5 bases and 7 bases, there was a span of 22 bases. The CDR3 region has the DNA TGCGCCAGCAGGCACTTCGGCGGGGGCAGGATGAATGAGCAGTTCTTC. Its protein is CASRHFGGGRMNEQFF.

This chain uses TRBV7-4 with TRBJ2-3, with a tentative D call TRBD2 (5 bases). The CDR3 spans 13 residues. Deletions cut 6 bases from V and 0 bases from J, with 7 bases between. Germline CDR1 and CDR2: SGHVT and SQSDAQ. CDR3 region: CASRLDSTDTQYF. CDR3 DNA sequence: TGTGCCAGCAGACTAGATAGCACAGATACGCAGTATTTT. Complete variable domain (other parts from reference TRBV7-4 and TRBJ2-3): GAGVSQSPRYKVAKRGRDVALRCDSISGHVTLYWYRQTLGQGSEVLTYSQSDAQRDKSGRPSGRFSAERPERSVSTLKIQRTEQGDSAVYLCASRLDSTDTQYFGPGTRLTVL.

This clonotype has more than one count but fewer than ten. This chain joins TRBV20-1 and TRBJ2-7; D uncertain. V was cut by 1 base and J by 2 bases, with 9 bases left in between. CDR1 is DFQATT and CDR2 is SNEGSKA in the germline V gene (reference sequence). This CDR3 has 13 residues. CDR3 amino acids: CSARGNPTYEQYF. The CDR3 nucleotides are TGCAGTGCTAGAGGGAACCCCACCTACGAGCAGTACTTC.